A single T cell receptor (beta chain) is shown here with its context. The target of this receptor is not known. Per-base qualities were not stored, and no clone one base away is much larger. The data derive from a study of T cells in Graves' hyperthyroidism and ophthalmopathy (dated by TCRdb to between 2018 and 2021). For context, the study as a whole: Peripheral blood samples were taken at initial diagnosis, before any treatment was given. A discovery cohort of about 100 patients, about 40 with Graves' ophthalmopathy and 57 with stable Graves' hyperthyroidism, was used to find distinguishing TCR V-J signatures. Prospective prediction of ophthalmopathy was tested in an independent validation cohort consisting of some 18 hyperthyroidism patients and around 16 patients who later progressed to ophthalmopathy. The 95 to 100 discovery patients were randomly split 7:3 into training and test sets. Thyroid tissue and blood T-cell repertoires from roughly 6 Graves' hyperthyroidism patients were also compared in the study. After blood sampling, hyperthyroidism patients were treated with methimazole at a starting dose of 30 mg daily, and ophthalmopathy patients were treated with high-dose intravenous methylprednisolone. According to the paper, TCR Vbeta CDR3 sequencing was carried out on around 140 peripheral blood samples, which came from under 50 ophthalmopathy, 80 or so hyperthyroidism and roughly 17 progressor patients. Study-wide conclusions, independent of this receptor: In cross-validation, a model built on a 13 V-J signature told ophthalmopathy apart from stable hyperthyroidism with under 90% sensitivity and about 81% specificity, and in testing the same model reached 80%/75%. No statistical method was used to fix the sample size in advance, and group allocation was not hidden from the investigators. Most expanded thyroid clonotypes (frequency above 0.001) were also found in blood, which suggests that blood repertoires may mirror thyroid immune responses. During validation, the model predicted progression to ophthalmopathy a median of approximately 6 months ahead of onset, with roughly 65% sensitivity and roughly 75% specificity.

CDR1 and CDR2 are read off the germline V gene as SNHLY and FYNNEI. From the cysteine up to the phenylalanine, the CDR3 has a length of 17 residues. The kept DNA is CDR3 alone, 51 bases in frame from the first base. Trimmed from V: 2 bases; trimmed from J: 0 bases; junction bases lacking a gene match: 7. Ophthalmopathy patients had moderately to severely active disease, with a Clinical Activity Score of 3 or more, a NOSPECS grade of 4 or more, and a disease duration of less than 3 months. Any patient with an uncontrolled infection, another autoimmune disease, pregnancy or lactation was excluded. Diagnoses were established on the basis of clinical symptoms, serum thyroxine and TRAb, thyroid ultrasound, and orbital computed tomography. PBMCs were isolated from more than 9 ml of fresh peripheral blood by Ficoll-Paque density gradient centrifugation. Total RNA was extracted using Trizol reagent, and RNA quality was assessed on an Agilent 2100 Bioanalyzer.

Amplification of TCR beta CDR3 regions was carried out from RNA transcripts. For the first round of RT-PCR on the TCR CDR3, the HTBI primer set was used together with the Qiagen OneStep RT-PCR kit. The libraries were constructed in a second round of multiplex PCR and then size-selected and purified. Libraries were sequenced paired-end with 100 bp reads on an Illumina HiSeq2000. The study's own analysis went as follows. SOAPnuke was used to process the raw data, with reads discarded if the reads contained adapters or uncalled bases, had a mean Phred below 15, or lacked an exact constant-primer or identifier match. High-quality paired reads were merged with COPE v1.2.5, and unique nucleotide sequences were defined as clonotypes. Clonotypes were aligned to IMGT TRBV, TRBD and TRBJ reference segments using MiTCR v1.1. Analysis was restricted to V-J combinations with a frequency above 0.0001, which covered 99.2% of repertoires. The TCS score was defined as the ratio of F50 (clonal expansion) to E x V (chaos), calculated using BLOSUM62-based TCRdist between CDR3 peptides within each V-J. Welch's t-statistics and random forest reduced roughly 540 V-J features to roughly 13, which were used in a naive Bayes classifier (R e1071). TCRdb took the public reads, trimmed them with fastp at Q25, ran MiXCR for clone calling and kept in-frame beta chains. Duplicate CDR3 protein sequences are folded into a single record with the most common DNA and genes. These V and J calls originate from TCRdb's pipeline instead of the authors' own analysis. The sample has hundreds of thousands of distinct CDR3 sequences on record, 14% to 15% of them singletons. About 13% of the sample is in the top ten clones.

The sequenced sample consisted of blood. The chain employs TRBV2 and TRBJ1-3, and 7 junction bases match TRBD1. The TCR sequence derives from a man between 18 and 29 years old with Graves' ophthalmopathy. The encoded CDR3 is CASSEQGGPYSGNTIYF. The base sequence is TGTGCCAGCAGTGAACAGGGGGGACCTTACTCTGGAAACACCATATATTTT.